This TCR beta chain was sequenced in a study of T cells in Graves' hyperthyroidism and ophthalmopathy. In the study overall: Peripheral blood was acquired at first diagnosis, ahead of any therapy whatsoever.

This clonotype was counted only a few times. TCR beta CDR3 sequences were amplified from RNA transcripts. Initially, a first-round RT-PCR of the TCR CDR3 employed the HTBI primer set. Each CDR3 protein gets one entry after TCRdb re-called the multiplex PCR reads with MiXCR. The sample includes under 350,000 distinct CDR3 sequences, roughly 18% of them seen just once. The germline V and J ends were trimmed by 5 bases and 6 bases, with 16 bases remaining between them. CDR1 and CDR2 from the germline V gene are DFQATT and SNEGSKA (reference sequence). The CDR3 is 13 amino acids. The TCR sequence derives from a woman aged 50 to 60 with Graves' hyperthyroidism. Material: blood. This chain connects TRBV20-1 to TRBJ2-5; D assignment may be TRBD1 or TRBD2 (6 bases each). CDR3 in amino acids: CSAGGLGDKTQYF. The CDR3 DNA reads as TGCAGTGCTGGGGGACTTGGGGACAAGACCCAGTACTTC.